This T cell receptor beta chain was captured in a study of blood T cell repertoires in COVID-19. Overall study: COVID-19 samples from acute and convalescent phases originated in the United States, Italy and Spain. PBMCs, B-cell-depleted T cells, or T cells were the source of the cDNA or gDNA that made up the material.

Original methodology: Scientists estimated how many nucleated cells there were by amplifying reference gene primers. Measured with immunoSEQ multiplex PCR; TCRdb has only the in-frame clones, and not every one. Clone size and the V and J calls come from that table; the DNA yielded D and trimming. The sample yields about 260,000 clones, around nine tenths seen once. Germline loops: CDR1 SGHVS, CDR2 FQNEAQ. The CDR3 is 16 residues long. Trimming took 5 bases from V and 6 from J; bases not matched to a gene: 11. Sequences were obtained from peripheral blood. The chain uses TRBV7-8 and TRBJ2-1, with TRBD1 identical over 9 bases. The TCR originated in a man aged 35-49 years who had recovered from COVID-19. Written as DNA, the CDR3 is TGTGCCAGCAGCACCTTGACAGGGGGGTCTTTCAATGAGCAGTTCTTC. This sequence encodes CASSTLTGGSFNEQFF. Full variable domain (rest looked up from reference TRBV7-8 and TRBJ2-1): GAGVSQSPRYKVAKRGQDVALRCDPISGHVSLFWYQQALGQGPEFLTYFQNEAQLDKSGLPSDRFFAERPEGSVSTLKIQRTQQEDSAVYLCASSTLTGGSFNEQFFGPGTRLTVL.